The following is a T cell receptor beta chain sequence with its context. TCRdb keeps only in-frame clones here, not all; method: immunoSEQ multiplex PCR. The sample holds approximately 84,000 clones, around nine tenths seen once. V was trimmed by 7 bases and J by 2 bases, leaving 18 bases between them. CDR1 is LNHDA, CDR2 SQIVND, per germline (reference sequence). CDR3 size: 16 residues. The data stem from a study of PD-1 blockade in classical Hodgkin lymphoma. Each patient relapsed following autologous stem cell transplantation, and prior brentuximab vedotin exposure differed. Here the sequenced sample was peripheral blood mononuclear cells (PBMCs), taken at baseline. The rearrangement links TRBV19 to TRBJ1-5, with D possibly matching TRBD1 (6 bases). This clonotype was sampled from a human donor with classical Hodgkin lymphoma. CDR3 amino acids: CASNIRAPGGNQPQHF. Here the CDR3 DNA reads TGTGCCAGTAATATTCGGGCTCCAGGGGGCAATCAGCCCCAGCATTTT.